The 29 T cell receptor beta chains reported below all come from one sample, sequenced in a study of T cells after yellow fever vaccination. TCRdb recomputed calls from the 5' RACE reads with MiXCR, one row per CDR3 protein. The sample includes a few hundred thousand distinct CDR3 sequences, about 15% of them seen just once. Sample: PBMCs, taken 4 to 6 days after the first yellow fever vaccination. The receptors derive from a man in his late teens or twenties who received the YFV17D yellow fever vaccine.

This clonotype has more than one count but fewer than ten. This chain joins TRBV20-1 and TRBJ1-6; TRBD1 matches 7 bases. Trimming took 2 bases from V and 9 from J; bases not matched to a gene: 7. Germline CDR1 is DFQATT and CDR2 is SNEGSKA (reference sequence). The CDR3 extends over 14 amino acids. The CDR3: CSARPGTDTSPLHF. Written as DNA, the CDR3 is TGCAGTGCTAGACCCGGGACAGATACTTCACCCCTCCACTTT.

The chain links TRBV7-2 to TRBJ2-1; D gene ambiguous. The CDR3 extends over 15 amino acids. V was pared by 4 bases and J by 3 bases, with 13 bases between. Germline CDR1 reads SGHTA; CDR2 reads FQGNSA. For the CDR3, the DNA is TGTGCCAGCAGCTCCGACGGGTGGTTCTACAATGAGCAGTTCTTC. Translated, it gives CASSSDGWFYNEQFF.

This clonotype has more than one count but fewer than ten. This chain uses TRBV2 with TRBJ2-7; maybe TRBD1 (7 bases). Germline V lookup: CDR1 SNHLY, CDR2 FYNNEI. Deletions cut 7 bases from V and 1 base from J, with 17 bases between. The CDR3 has 15 amino acids. The CDR3 loop is CASTAGQGGSYEQYF. CDR3 DNA sequence: TGTGCCAGCACCGCCGGGCAGGGGGGTTCCTACGAGCAGTACTTC.

This rearrangement joins TRBV6-5 to TRBJ1-6, with D uncertain. Trimming shortened V by 1 base and J by 0 bases, and 7 bases separated the two germline ends. This CDR3 has 16 amino acids. From germline, CDR1 is MNHEY and CDR2 SVGAGI. The CDR3 loop is CASSYWASSYNSPLHF. CDR3 DNA: TGTGCCAGCAGTTACTGGGCGAGCTCCTATAATTCACCCCTCCACTTT.

This clonotype appeared a few times. This chain links TRBV5-1 with TRBJ1-4; 9 nucleotides align to TRBD1. The CDR3 is made up of 15 amino acids. Germline V gene sequence: CDR1 SGHRS, CDR2 YFSETQ. Trimming removed 4 bases from V and 3 bases from J; junction bases left unmatched: 4. The DNA for the CDR3 is TGCGCCAGCAGCACTGGACAGGGGCCTAATGAAAAACTGTTTTTT. Translation gives CASSTGQGPNEKLFF. The full variable domain, completed using reference TRBV5-1 and TRBJ1-4, is KAGVTQTPRYLIKTRGQQVTLSCSPISGHRSVSWYQQTPGQGLQFLFEYFSETQRNKGNFPGRFSGRQFSNSRSEMNVSTLELGDSALYLCASSTGQGPNEKLFFGSGTQLSVL.

J is TRBJ2-5 and V is TRBV6-5; the match to TRBD2 covers 8 bases. The V gene end was trimmed by 2 bases and the J gene end by 2 bases; junction bases not matched to a gene: 7. Germline assignment: CDR1 MNHEY and CDR2 SVGAGI. The CDR3 consists of 16 residues. The DNA for the CDR3 is TGTGCCAGCAGTTACGGGTCGGGGGGGCCACAAGAGACCCAGTACTTC. Translation: CASSYGSGGPQETQYF.

This chain connects TRBV30 to TRBJ2-2; 7 nucleotides line up with TRBD2. CDR3 length: 12 residues. The germline V gene has CDR1 GTSNPN and CDR2 SVGIG (reference sequence). Trimming took 4 bases from V and 8 from J; bases not matched to a gene: 4. The chain's CDR3 is CAWNRGGGELFF. The CDR3 nucleotides are TGTGCCTGGAATCGCGGGGGAGGGGAGCTGTTTTTT.

This clonotype was counted only a few times. The rearrangement links TRBV4-2 to TRBJ2-2, with D perhaps matching TRBD2 (5 bases). The CDR3 runs 12 residues. The V and J ends lost 6 bases and 7 bases respectively, with 9 bases between them. Germline CDR1 and CDR2: LGHNA and YNFKEQ. The CDR3 DNA reads TGTGCCAGCAGACATGCGGGCGGGGAGCTGTTTTTT. Amino acids: CASRHAGGELFF.

The chain employs TRBV7-2 and TRBJ2-2, with 10 bases identical to TRBD2. The V gene end was trimmed by 2 bases and the J gene end by 7 bases; junction bases not matched to a gene: 7. The length of the CDR3 is 16 residues. Germline assignment: CDR1 SGHTA and CDR2 FQGNSA. This chain's CDR3 is CASSLFSSGGFGELFF. The CDR3 nucleotides read TGTGCCAGCAGCTTATTTTCTAGCGGGGGATTCGGGGAGCTGTTTTTT. Full variable domain (missing parts from reference TRBV7-2 and TRBJ2-2): GAGVSQSPSNKVTEKGKDVELRCDPISGHTALYWYRQSLGQGLEFLIYFQGNSAPDKSGLPSDRFSAERTGGSVSTLTIQRTQQEDSAVYLCASSLFSSGGFGELFFGEGSRLTVL.

The chain carries TRBV5-1 and TRBJ2-1; 13 bases match TRBD2. Trimming cost V 0 bases and J 1 base; bases outside gene matches: 4. Germline V gene lookup returns CDR1 SGHRS and CDR2 YFSETQ. The CDR3 has 18 amino acids. CDR3: CASSLALAGGISYNEQFF. Here the CDR3 DNA reads TGCGCCAGCAGCTTGGCACTAGCGGGGGGGATATCCTACAATGAGCAGTTCTTC.

This clonotype appeared a few times. The CDR3 sequence: CASILYGVKNTGELFF. For the CDR3, the DNA is TGTGCCAGCATCCTATATGGGGTAAAGAACACCGGGGAGCTGTTTTTT. V usage is TRBV12-3 or TRBV12-4 and J usage is TRBJ2-2; the D is unclear. V was pared by 7 bases and J by 1 base, with 16 bases between. CDR3 size: 16 residues.

This clonotype was observed a handful of times. The chain couples TRBV5-8 to TRBJ2-3, with a tentative D call TRBD1 (6 bases). CDR1 SGHTS and CDR2 YDEGEE come from the germline V gene. This CDR3 has 14 residues. The V and J ends lost 1 base and 7 bases respectively, with 13 bases between them. This CDR3 is CASSLTGPGNTQYF. DNA for the CDR3: TGTGCCAGCAGCTTGACAGGGCCTGGGAATACGCAGTATTTT.

The rearrangement joins TRBV6-1 to TRBJ2-3; D uncertain. Germline CDR1 is MNHNS and CDR2 is SASEGT. CDR3 length equals 15 residues. V shed 5 bases and J shed 0 bases, with 12 bases lying between them. For the CDR3, the DNA is TGTGCCAGCAGTCCAATTCGGGCCAGCACAGATACGCAGTATTTT. Its translation: CASSPIRASTDTQYF.

This clonotype was detected a few times. For the CDR3, the DNA is TGTGCCGGACGCGACAGGGCCACCGGGGAGCTGTTTTTT. It is translated as CAGRDRATGELFF. The chain recombines TRBV14 with TRBJ2-2, with 7 bases fitting TRBD1. The CDR3 extends over 13 amino acids. Losses at the gene ends were 11 bases for V and 4 bases for J; bases not matched to a gene: 7. Per the germline V gene, CDR1 is SGHDN and CDR2 is FVKESK.

The rearrangement uses TRBV7-9 and TRBJ2-2, with unresolved D. V lost 1 base and J 3 bases, leaving 9 bases between the germline ends. This CDR3 contains 15 residues. Per the germline V gene, CDR1 is SEHNR and CDR2 is FQNEAQ (reference sequence). Here the CDR3 DNA reads TGTGCCAGCAGCTTAGAAGGCGTCTACACCGGGGAGCTGTTTTTT. This encodes CASSLEGVYTGELFF.

V is TRBV5-1 and J is TRBJ2-7; D is unresolved. Per germline, CDR1 SGHRS and CDR2 YFSETQ. The germline V and J ends were trimmed by 4 bases and 5 bases, with 13 bases remaining between them. The CDR3 totals 13 residues. In nucleotides, the CDR3 is TGCGCCAGCAGCGGAACAGTTACGGACGAGCAGTACTTC. Amino acid sequence: CASSGTVTDEQYF.

This clonotype was detected only a few times. The CDR3 is CASSPGRGEKLFF. CDR3 nucleotides: TGTGCCAGCAGCCCTGGACGGGGGGAAAAACTGTTTTTT. The gene calls are TRBV7-3 and TRBJ1-4; D is perhaps TRBD1 (5 bases). With 5 bases removed from V and 8 bases from J, the gap between germline ends came to 12 bases. This CDR3 is built from 13 residues. In germline, CDR1 is SGHTA, CDR2 FQGTGA.

The sample holds a few counts of this clonotype. The CDR3 DNA is TGCAGTGCTAGAGATCCCGGACAGGGACAAGAGACCCAGTACTTC. This encodes CSARDPGQGQETQYF. V usage is TRBV20-1 and J usage is TRBJ2-5, with TRBD1 matching over 8 bases. J was trimmed by 2 bases and V by 0 bases; bases with no gene match: 5. The germline CDR1 and CDR2 sequences are DFQATT and SNEGSKA (reference sequence). CDR3 length equals 15 residues.

This clonotype was seen a handful of times. The chain links TRBV14 to TRBJ2-3; D is undetermined. In germline, CDR1 is SGHDN, CDR2 FVKESK. This CDR3 region has 16 residues. The V and J ends lost 4 bases and 1 base respectively, with 15 bases between them. CDR3 nucleotides: TGTGCCAGCAGCCGTTACCTATCCTCCCGCACAGATACGCAGTATTTT. Protein: CASSRYLSSRTDTQYF.

The chain joins TRBV28 to TRBJ2-3; 14 bases line up with TRBD2. After removal of 2 bases from V and 6 bases from J, the junction contained 4 bases not matched to a gene. This CDR3 has 16 amino acids. Germline values: CDR1 MDHEN, CDR2 SYDVKM. DNA of the CDR3: TGTGCCAGCAGTTTAGATGGACTAGCGGGGGGTGATACGCAGTATTTT. This sequence encodes CASSLDGLAGGDTQYF. Full variable domain (missing parts from reference TRBV28 and TRBJ2-3): DVKVTQSSRYLVKRTGEKVFLECVQDMDHENMFWYRQDPGLGLRLIYFSYDVKMKEKGDIPEGYSVSREKKERFSLILESASTNQTSMYLCASSLDGLAGGDTQYFGPGTRLTVL.

This clonotype has a handful of counts. The chain links TRBV27 to TRBJ1-2; 9 bases fit TRBD1. Per germline, CDR1 MNHEY and CDR2 SMNVEV (reference sequence). Trimming at V came to 2 bases and at J to 8 bases, leaving 6 bases not matched to a gene. The CDR3 is made up of 14 amino acids. The CDR3 is CASSLHRGREGYTF. CDR3 bases: TGTGCCAGCAGTTTACACAGGGGGCGCGAAGGCTACACCTTC.

The CDR3 coding sequence is TGTGCCAGCGGGGGACACCAGATGAACACTGAAGCTTTCTTT. This translates into CASGGHQMNTEAFF. The genes are TRBV7-6 and TRBJ1-1, with D perhaps TRBD1 (6 bases). Germline V gene lookup returns CDR1 SGHVS and CDR2 FNYEAQ. V was trimmed by 8 bases and J by 0 bases, leaving 13 bases between them. The CDR3 totals 14 residues.

This chain connects TRBV6-1 to TRBJ2-5; possibly TRBD2 for D (7 bases). V lost 6 bases to trimming and J lost 0 bases, with 11 bases between them. The CDR3 consists of 14 residues. Germline V gene lookup returns CDR1 MNHNS and CDR2 SASEGT. The CDR3 DNA sequence: TGTGCCAGCAGGAGGGGGGGGCACCAAGAGACCCAGTACTTC. It encodes CASRRGGHQETQYF.

This clonotype was counted between two and nine times. The chain links TRBV12-3 or TRBV12-4 to TRBJ2-2; D may match TRBD1 or TRBD2 (5 bases each). The CDR3 length is 13 residues. Trimming removed 1 base at V and 6 bases at J, with 6 bases between. CDR3 in amino acids: CASSLGDPGELFF. The CDR3 DNA sequence: TGTGCCAGCAGTTTAGGGGACCCCGGGGAGCTGTTTTTT.

This clonotype has more than one count but fewer than ten. The chain is built from TRBV7-9 and TRBJ2-5, with 12 bases lining up with TRBD2. The CDR3 has 16 residues. The J segment lost 4 bases and the V segment lost 5 bases, leaving 8 bases of the junction unmatched. The V gene's germline CDR1 is SEHNR and CDR2 FQNEAQ (reference sequence). CDR3 amino acids: CASSAGLAGGRETQYF. In nucleotides, the CDR3 is TGTGCCAGCAGCGCGGGCCTAGCGGGGGGGCGAGAGACCCAGTACTTC.

A few counts support this clonotype. V usage is TRBV7-9 and J usage is TRBJ2-1, with 13 bases fitting TRBD2. The CDR3 loop spans 15 amino acids. V shed 2 bases and J 11 bases; nucleotides not matched to a gene: 6. Germline values: CDR1 SEHNR, CDR2 FQNEAQ (reference sequence). CDR3 protein: CASSLTSLAGGQQFF. The CDR3 nucleotides are TGTGCCAGCAGCTTAACTTCACTAGCGGGGGGGCAGCAGTTCTTC.

This clonotype was picked up a small number of times. The V gene is TRBV4-2, the J gene TRBJ2-2, with D hard to call. V shed 1 base and J shed 5 bases, with 8 bases lying between them. CDR1 is LGHNA, CDR2 YNFKEQ, per germline. The CDR3 loop spans 14 amino acids. CDR3: CASSQGSVTGELFF. CDR3 DNA: TGTGCCAGCAGCCAAGGGTCCGTGACCGGGGAGCTGTTTTTT.

In regard to this clonotype: A read error may be the cause here, since a much bigger clone is one base away. The chain couples TRBV3-1 to TRBJ2-1; 9 bases are shared with TRBD2. This CDR3 region has 15 residues. J was trimmed by 7 bases and V by 8 bases; bases with no gene match: 12. Germline values: CDR1 LGHDT, CDR2 YNNKEL (reference sequence). CDR3 nucleotides: TGTGCCAGCTGCCCTCTCGGGACTAGCTTGAATGAGCAGTTCTTC. It encodes CASCPLGTSLNEQFF.

The chain uses TRBV9 and TRBJ2-1; possibly TRBD1 for D (5 bases). The germline gives CDR1 SGDLS, CDR2 YYNGEE. This CDR3 spans 11 amino acids. Trimming took 3 bases from V and 10 from J, leaving 8 bases between them. The CDR3 here is CASSARQEQFF. The CDR3 nucleotides are TGTGCCAGCAGCGCCCGACAGGAGCAGTTCTTC.